These 5 T cell receptor beta chains were sequenced from one sample in a study of T cell responses to AZD1222 COVID-19 vaccine. The protocol was immunoSEQ multiplex PCR, while the TCRdb copy is restricted to in-frame clones and leaves out a portion. The repertoire holds about 120,000 clones, with 93% as singletons. The specimen was peripheral blood, collected on day 0 of AZD1222 vaccination. The receptor source for this set is an adult in good health.

The V call is TRBV19, the J call TRBJ2-2; TRBD1 matches at 9 bases. This CDR3 has 22 amino acids. Looked up from germline, CDR1 is LNHDA and CDR2 is SQIVND (reference sequence). V lost 1 base, J lost 0 bases, and 18 bases stayed unmatched. CDR3 sequence (DNA): TGTGCCAGTAGTATAGCCCGTATGGGGACAGGGCGAGCAGTAGCGAACACCGGGGAGCTGTTTTTT. Protein sequence: CASSIARMGTGRAVANTGELFF. Complete variable domain (other parts from reference TRBV19 and TRBJ2-2): DGGITQSPKYLFRKEGQNVTLSCEQNLNHDAMYWYRQDPGQGLRLIYYSQIVNDFQKGDIAEGYSVSREKKESFPLTVTSAQKNPTAFYLCASSIARMGTGRAVANTGELFFGEGSRLTVL.

This sequence joins TRBV5-4 and TRBJ2-1, with D perhaps matching TRBD1 (5 bases). Trimming left V 0 bases short and J 12 bases short, with 19 bases between. The germline CDR1 and CDR2 sequences are SGHNT and YYREEE (reference sequence). This CDR3 has 15 amino acids. The CDR3 DNA sequence: TGTGCCAGCAGCTTGGACCAAACCGGGTTTAGGGGGCAGTTCTTC. Translated, it gives CASSLDQTGFRGQFF.

This chain joins TRBV28 and TRBJ1-6, with TRBD1 identical over 8 bases. The ends lost 3 bases at V and 7 bases at J; junction bases unmatched: 5. The CDR3 spans 15 residues. Germline V lookup: CDR1 MDHEN, CDR2 SYDVKM. The CDR3 nucleotides read TGTGCCAGCAGTTTCCAGGACAGGGTGAATTCACCCCTCCACTTT. Translating gives CASSFQDRVNSPLHF.

A word on this clone: Other nucleotide sequences in the sample specify the same CDR3. The V gene is TRBV14, the J gene TRBJ1-1; weak D call: TRBD1 (6 bases). Germline V gene data show CDR1 as SGHDN and CDR2 as FVKESK. The germline V and J ends were trimmed by 5 bases and 2 bases, with 9 bases remaining between them. This CDR3 spans 13 amino acids. The CDR3 sequence: CASSLQGNTEAFF. For the CDR3, the DNA is TGTGCCAGCAGCTTACAGGGTAACACTGAAGCTTTCTTT.

This chain links TRBV2 with TRBJ1-3, with D perhaps TRBD1 (6 bases). CDR1 is SNHLY, CDR2 FYNNEI, per germline. Between the trimmed V and J ends, which lost 3 bases and 2 bases, there was a span of 11 bases. There are 15 residues in the CDR3. CDR3 bases: TGTGCCAGCAGTGAGGCCACAGGGACTGGAAACACCATATATTTT. This translates into CASSEATGTGNTIYF.